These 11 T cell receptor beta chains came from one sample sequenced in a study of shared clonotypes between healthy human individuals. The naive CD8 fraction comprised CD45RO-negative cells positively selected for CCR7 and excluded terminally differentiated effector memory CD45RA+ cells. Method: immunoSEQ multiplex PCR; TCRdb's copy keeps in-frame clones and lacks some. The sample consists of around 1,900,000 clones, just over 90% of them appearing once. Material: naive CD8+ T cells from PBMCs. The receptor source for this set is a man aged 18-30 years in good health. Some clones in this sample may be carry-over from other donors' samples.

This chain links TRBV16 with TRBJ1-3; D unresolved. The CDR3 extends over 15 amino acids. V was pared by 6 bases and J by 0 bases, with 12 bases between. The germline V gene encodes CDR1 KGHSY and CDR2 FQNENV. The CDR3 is CASSETGSSGNTIYF. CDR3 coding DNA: TGTGCCAGCAGTGAAACGGGATCCTCTGGAAACACCATATATTTT.

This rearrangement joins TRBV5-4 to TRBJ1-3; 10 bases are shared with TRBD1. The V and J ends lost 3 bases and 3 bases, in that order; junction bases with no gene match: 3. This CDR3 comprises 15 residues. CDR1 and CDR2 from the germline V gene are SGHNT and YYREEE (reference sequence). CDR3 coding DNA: TGTGCCAGCAGCTCGGGACAGGGGTATGGAAACACCATATATTTT. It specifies CASSSGQGYGNTIYF.

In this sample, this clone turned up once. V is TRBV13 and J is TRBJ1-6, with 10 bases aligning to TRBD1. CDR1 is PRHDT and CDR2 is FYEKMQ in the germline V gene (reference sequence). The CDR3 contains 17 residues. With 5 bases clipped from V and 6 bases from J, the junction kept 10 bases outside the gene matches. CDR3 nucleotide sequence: TGTGCCAGCAGCCCGCTCGGGGACAGGGGAGGTAATTCACCCCTCCACTTT. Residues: CASSPLGDRGGNSPLHF.

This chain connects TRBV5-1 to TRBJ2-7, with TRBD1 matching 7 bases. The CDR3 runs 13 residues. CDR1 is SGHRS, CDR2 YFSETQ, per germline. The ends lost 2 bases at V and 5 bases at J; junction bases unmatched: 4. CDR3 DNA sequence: TGCGCCAGCAGCTTTGACAGGGCCGACGAGCAGTACTTC. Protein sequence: CASSFDRADEQYF.

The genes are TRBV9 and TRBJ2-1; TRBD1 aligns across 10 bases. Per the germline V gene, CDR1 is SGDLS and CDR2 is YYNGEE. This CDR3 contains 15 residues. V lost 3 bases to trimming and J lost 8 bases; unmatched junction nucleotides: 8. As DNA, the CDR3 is TGTGCCAGCAGCGCGAGGGACAGGGGAATGGATGAGCAGTTCTTC. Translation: CASSARDRGMDEQFF.

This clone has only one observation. The CDR3 region is CASSEPGTLFF. In DNA form, the CDR3 reads TGTGCCAGCAGTGAGCCAGGGACACTGTTTTTT. The chain uses TRBV2 and TRBJ1-4; D is possibly TRBD1 (5 bases). Trimming pared 3 bases from V and 13 bases from J, leaving 9 bases between. Germline V gene sequence: CDR1 SNHLY, CDR2 FYNNEI. This CDR3 is 11 amino acids long.

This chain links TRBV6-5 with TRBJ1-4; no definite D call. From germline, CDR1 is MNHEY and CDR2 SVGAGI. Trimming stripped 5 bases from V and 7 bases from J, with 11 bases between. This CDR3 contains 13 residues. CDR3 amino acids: CASSHEEGEKLFF. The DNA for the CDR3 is TGTGCCAGCAGTCACGAGGAGGGTGAAAAACTGTTTTTT.

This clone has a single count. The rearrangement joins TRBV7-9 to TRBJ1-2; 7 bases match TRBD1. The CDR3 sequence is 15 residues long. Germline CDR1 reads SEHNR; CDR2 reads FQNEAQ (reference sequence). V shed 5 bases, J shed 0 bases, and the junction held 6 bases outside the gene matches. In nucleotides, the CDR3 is TGTGCCAGCAGCCCACAGGGGTCTGCTAACTATGGCTACACCTTC. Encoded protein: CASSPQGSANYGYTF. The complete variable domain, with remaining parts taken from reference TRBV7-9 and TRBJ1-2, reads DTGVSQNPRHKITKRGQNVTFRCDPISEHNRLYWYRQTLGQGPEFLTYFQNEAQLEKSRLLSDRFSAERPKGSFSTLEIQRTEQGDSAMYLCASSPQGSANYGYTFGSGTRLTVV.

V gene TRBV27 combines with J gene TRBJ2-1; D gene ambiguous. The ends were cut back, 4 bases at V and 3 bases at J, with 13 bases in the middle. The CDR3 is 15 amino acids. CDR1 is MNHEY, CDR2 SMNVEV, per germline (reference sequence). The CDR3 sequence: CASSSVQTYYNEQFF. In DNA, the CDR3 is TGTGCCAGCAGTTCAGTACAGACCTACTACAATGAGCAGTTCTTC.

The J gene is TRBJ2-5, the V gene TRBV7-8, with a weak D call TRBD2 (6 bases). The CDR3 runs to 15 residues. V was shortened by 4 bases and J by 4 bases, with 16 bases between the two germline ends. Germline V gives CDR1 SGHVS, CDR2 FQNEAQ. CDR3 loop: CASSSRRGVGETQYF. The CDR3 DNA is TGTGCCAGCAGCTCCCGACGCGGGGTAGGAGAGACCCAGTACTTC.

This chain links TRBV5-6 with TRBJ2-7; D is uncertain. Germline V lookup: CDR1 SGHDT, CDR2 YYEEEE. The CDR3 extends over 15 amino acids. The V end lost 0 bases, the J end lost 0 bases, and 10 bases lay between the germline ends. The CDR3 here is CASSLGQRSSYEQYF. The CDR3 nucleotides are TGTGCCAGCAGCTTGGGCCAGCGAAGCTCCTACGAGCAGTACTTC.